These 15 T cell receptor beta chains came from one sample sequenced in a study of radiation and T cells in renal cell carcinoma. Some clones are missing from TCRdb's copy, which holds only in-frame ones; the method was immunoSEQ multiplex PCR. The sample yields 50,000 to 75,000 clones, over 70% seen once. Documented time point: baseline pretreatment blood. Treatment: 15 Gy SBRT to primary tumor, nephrectomy 4 weeks later. The sequencing here drew on blood, taken from a patient whose treatment included radiotherapy and nephrectomy. The source is a man in his 60s with renal cell carcinoma.

This clone was recorded a few times. This sample also contains other DNA sequences that code for the same CDR3. This chain links TRBV9 with TRBJ2-1; D remains unclear. The CDR3 totals 13 residues. Germline CDR1 is SGDLS and CDR2 is YYNGEE. Deletions cut 2 bases from V and 1 base from J, with 4 bases between. The CDR3: CASSVGSYNEQFF. CDR3 sequence (DNA): TGTGCCAGCAGCGTCGGGTCCTACAATGAGCAGTTCTTC.

The chain carries TRBV6-1 and TRBJ1-4, with D unresolved. This CDR3 contains 15 residues. The germline V and J ends were trimmed by 2 bases and 5 bases, with 12 bases remaining between them. The germline CDR1 and CDR2 sequences are MNHNS and SASEGT. For the CDR3, the DNA is TGTGCCAGCAGTGAATTCGACAAGGCCAATGAAAAACTGTTTTTT. Amino acids: CASSEFDKANEKLFF.

The V call is TRBV5-5, the J call TRBJ2-1; 10 bases line up with TRBD1. The CDR3 spans 14 residues. CDR1 SGHKS and CDR2 YYEKEE come from the germline V gene (reference sequence). The V gene end was trimmed by 3 bases and the J gene end by 9 bases; junction bases not matched to a gene: 6. Here the CDR3 DNA reads TGTGCCAGCAGCTACGGGACAGGGGCTCCTGAGCAGTTCTTC. This translates into CASSYGTGAPEQFF. Full variable domain (missing parts from reference TRBV5-5 and TRBJ2-1): DAGVTQSPTHLIKTRGQQVTLRCSPISGHKSVSWYQQVLGQGPQFIFQYYEKEERGRGNFPDRFSARQFPNYSSELNVNALLLGDSALYLCASSYGTGAPEQFFGPGTRLTVL.

This rearrangement joins TRBV7-8 to TRBJ2-1; TRBD2 matches 12 bases. V dropped 5 bases and J dropped 8; count of bases not matched to a gene: 22. The germline CDR1 and CDR2 sequences are SGHVS and FQNEAQ. The CDR3 covers 20 residues. This CDR3 is CASSPRAGGASGRVGDEQFF. The CDR3 nucleotides are TGTGCCAGCAGCCCTAGAGCAGGGGGTGCTAGCGGGAGGGTGGGTGATGAGCAGTTCTTC.

This clone was seen once. This rearrangement joins TRBV7-7 to TRBJ2-3; D is perhaps TRBD1 (5 bases). This CDR3 has 13 residues. With 2 bases removed from V and 3 bases from J, the gap between germline ends came to 6 bases. The V gene's germline CDR1 is SSHAT and CDR2 FNYEAQ (reference sequence). CDR3 coding DNA: TGTGCCAGCAGCTTACAGGGTACAGATACGCAGTATTTT. Its translation: CASSLQGTDTQYF. The full variable domain, completed using reference TRBV7-7 and TRBJ2-3, is GAGVSQSPRYKVTKRGQDVTLRCDPISSHATLYWYQQALGQGPEFLTYFNYEAQPDKSGLPSDRFSAERPEGSISTLTIQRTEQRDSAMYRCASSLQGTDTQYFGPGTRLTVL.

J is TRBJ1-2 and V is TRBV18; TRBD1 matches 7 bases. Looked up from germline, CDR1 is KGHSH and CDR2 is LQKENI. CDR3 length: 13 amino acids. The trim removed 0 bases at V and 12 bases at J, leaving 7 bases unmatched. The CDR3 sequence: CASSPPKGGGHTF. The DNA for the CDR3 is TGTGCCAGCTCACCACCGAAGGGAGGGGGCCACACCTTC. Full variable domain (remainder filled in from reference TRBV18 and TRBJ1-2): NAGVMQNPRHLVRRRGQEARLRCSPMKGHSHVYWYRQLPEEGLKFMVYLQKENIIDESGMPKERFSAEFPKEGPSILRIQQVVRGDSAAYFCASSPPKGGGHTFGSGTRLTVV.

This clone was counted at least ten times. The chain recombines TRBV12-5 with TRBJ1-1; tentative D call: TRBD1 (5 bases). The ends were cut back, 0 bases at V and 2 bases at J, with 16 bases in the middle. This CDR3 contains 17 residues. Germline assignment: CDR1 LGHNT and CDR2 FRNRAP. CDR3 coding DNA: TGTGCTAGTGGTTTGGTACGATATGGGGGGAGTAACACTGAAGCTTTCTTT. It translates to CASGLVRYGGSNTEAFF.

The V and J genes are TRBV11-3 and TRBJ1-1, with 9 bases aligning to TRBD1. With V trimmed by 5 bases and J by 3 bases, 13 bases remained unmatched. CDR3 length: 17 amino acids. Germline values: CDR1 SGHNT, CDR2 YENEEA. The CDR3 nucleotides read TGTGCCAGCAGCGGGACAGGGCTTATCTGGCGCGACACTGAAGCTTTCTTT. This gives the protein CASSGTGLIWRDTEAFF.

This clone was detected a few times. The chain couples TRBV5-6 to TRBJ1-1, with TRBD1 as a possible D gene (6 bases). With 1 base removed from V and 6 bases from J, the gap between germline ends came to 10 bases. CDR1 and CDR2 from the germline V gene are SGHDT and YYEEEE. CDR3 size: 13 residues. CDR3 in amino acids: CASSLLQGPEAFF. CDR3 bases: TGTGCCAGCAGCTTGCTACAGGGCCCTGAAGCTTTCTTT.

The chain employs TRBV2 and TRBJ2-7; D not resolved. Germline CDR1 SNHLY, CDR2 FYNNEI. Trimming pared 3 bases from V and 2 bases from J, leaving 14 bases between. CDR3 length equals 15 residues. CDR3 residues: CASSDDQRGAYEQYF. As DNA, the CDR3 is TGTGCCAGCAGTGATGACCAGCGCGGTGCCTACGAGCAGTACTTC.

This chain joins TRBV5-1 and TRBJ1-1; D gene unclear. The ends were cut back, 5 bases at V and 5 bases at J, with 19 bases in the middle. The CDR3 extends over 15 amino acids. Germline CDR1 SGHRS, CDR2 YFSETQ. CDR3 DNA sequence: TGCGCCAGCAGTCGAGATTCGGGTGGAGGTACTGAAGCTTTCTTT. It codes for CASSRDSGGGTEAFF.

The V and J genes are TRBV10-3 and TRBJ1-1; D remains ambiguous. Per germline, CDR1 ENHRY and CDR2 SYGVKD. The CDR3 is 16 amino acids. V was shortened by 1 base and J by 1 base, with 13 bases between the two germline ends. The DNA for the CDR3 is TGTGCCATCAGTGAGTATGGCCCGGCGGCGAACACTGAAGCTTTCTTT. The encoded protein is CAISEYGPAANTEAFF.

This rearrangement joins TRBV20-1 to TRBJ1-2; D is unclear. V lost 6 bases and J 3 bases, leaving 8 bases between the germline ends. Germline V CDR1 and CDR2: DFQATT, SNEGSKA (reference sequence). The CDR3 runs to 11 residues. CDR3 loop: CSAPADYGYTF. The DNA of the CDR3 is TGCAGTGCCCCGGCGGACTATGGCTACACCTTC.

This rearrangement joins TRBV5-1 to TRBJ2-7; no firm D call. Trimming cost V 4 bases and J 8 bases, with 25 bases left between them. The CDR3 covers 16 residues. Per the germline V gene, CDR1 is SGHRS and CDR2 is YFSETQ. The CDR3 DNA reads TGCGCCAGCAGCCCGCGTCGTGGGCTCTACGGTACACAGCAGTACTTC. Encoded protein: CASSPRRGLYGTQQYF. The entire variable domain, with the rest obtained from reference TRBV5-1 and TRBJ2-7, is as follows: KAGVTQTPRYLIKTRGQQVTLSCSPISGHRSVSWYQQTPGQGLQFLFEYFSETQRNKGNFPGRFSGRQFSNSRSEMNVSTLELGDSALYLCASSPRRGLYGTQQYFGPGTRLTVT.

This clone was detected only a few times. V usage is TRBV14 and J usage is TRBJ1-1; D not resolved. Germline assignment: CDR1 SGHDN and CDR2 FVKESK. The CDR3 is made up of 15 amino acids. V shed 1 base and J shed 6 bases, with 15 bases lying between them. CDR3 nucleotides: TGTGCCAGCAGCCAAGGATTGGGCCTTTCCCCTGAAGCTTTCTTT. Amino acid sequence: CASSQGLGLSPEAFF.